Many counts were recorded for the clone carrying this TCR beta chain. Its specificity is not known. Time point here: newly diagnosed GD, antithyroid drugs for less than 3 months. PBMCs were the source of the RNA used for TCR sequencing. The source of the sample is a study of regulatory T cells in long-lasting Graves disease. Findings and limits, study-wide: Gene preferences differed: TRBV28, TRBJ1-2, TRBJ2-5 in persistent cases.

In germline, CDR1 is SGHRS, CDR2 YFSETQ. Trimming cost V 0 bases and J 3 bases, with 12 bases left between them. CDR3 size: 15 residues. In building TCR beta libraries, iRepertoire HTBI primers were used together with Arm-PCR of CDR3 regions. TCRdb redid the calling of the multiplex PCR reads with MiXCR, one entry per CDR3 protein. The sample comprises roughly 260,000 distinct CDR3 sequences, 15% to 20% of which are singletons, and approximately 14% rests with the top ten. In addition, the sample was reused for a study of T cells in Graves' hyperthyroidism and ophthalmopathy. That work adds: Researchers ran a first-round RT-PCR on the TCR CDR3 using the HTBI primer set.

This chain joins TRBV5-1 and TRBJ1-1; D remains ambiguous. The sequenced sample was peripheral blood mononuclear cells (PBMCs), obtained at new diagnosis, from a patient treated with antithyroid drugs. The origin of this receptor is a woman under 40 with Graves disease. The CDR3 DNA sequence: TGCGCCAGCAGCTTGGTTACTCGGTCCGACACTGAAGCTTTCTTT. It translates to CASSLVTRSDTEAFF.